One sample yielded the 13 T cell receptor beta chains listed below, sequenced in a study of blood T cell repertoires in COVID-19 (TCRdb year 2020). Receptors were amplified or captured by the immunoSEQ multiplex PCR assay. TCRdb provides this immuneACCESS table in a form limited to in-frame rearrangements. Some clones are lacking; in checked studies, under half of them reflect an unresolved V gene, and why the rest are absent is not known. This sample holds 280,000 or so clones; approximately 89% were observed only once. The ten largest make up over 6% of the sample. The sequenced sample consisted of peripheral blood. The receptors were gathered from a woman in her thirties who had recovered from COVID-19.

This clone came up once. The chain employs TRBV12-3 or TRBV12-4 and TRBJ1-3; no clear D. The CDR3 covers 13 residues. Trimming pared 5 bases from V and 0 bases from J, leaving 5 bases between. DNA for the CDR3: TGTGCCAGCAGTCCGAGCTCTGGAAACACCATATATTTT. Encoded protein: CASSPSSGNTIYF.

The count of this clone is one. The chain has TRBV3-1 (or the pseudogene TRBV3-2) and TRBJ1-1, with TRBD1 matching over 7 bases. The junction had 3 bases not matched to a gene; V was cut back by 1 base and J by 1 base. The CDR3 totals 15 residues. CDR1 and CDR2 (germline): LGHDT, YNNKEL (reference sequence). The CDR3 bases are TGTGCCAGCAGCCAAGGGAACAGGGGGAACACTGAAGCTTTCTTT. This gives the protein CASSQGNRGNTEAFF.

This clone came up once. The CDR3 here is CASSQGPGTGLNTIYF. The DNA of the CDR3 is TGTGCCAGCAGCCAAGGGCCCGGGACAGGGTTAAACACCATATATTTT. The chain combines TRBV3-1 (or the pseudogene TRBV3-2) with TRBJ1-3, with TRBD1 identical over 9 bases. The V gene end was trimmed by 1 base and the J gene end by 6 bases; junction bases not matched to a gene: 7. The CDR3 covers 16 residues. In germline, CDR1 is LGHDT, CDR2 YNNKEL (reference sequence).

This clone was counted between two and nine times. The rearrangement joins TRBV7-9 to TRBJ1-3; a possible D gene is TRBD1 (6 bases). In germline, CDR1 is SEHNR, CDR2 FQNEAQ (reference sequence). There are 14 residues in the CDR3. Between the trimmed V and J ends, which lost 0 bases and 4 bases, there was a span of 7 bases. The CDR3 here is CASSLAGQGNTIYF. CDR3 nucleotides: TGTGCCAGCAGCTTAGCCGGACAGGGAAACACCATATATTTT.

The CDR3 DNA is TGCGCCAGCACAACGGACAGGGACGTCACCGGGGAGCTGTTTTTT. It specifies CASTTDRDVTGELFF. The V gene is TRBV5-1, the J gene TRBJ2-2, with TRBD1 matching 8 bases. Germline-derived CDR1 and CDR2 are SGHRS and YFSETQ. This CDR3 contains 15 residues. The V gene end was trimmed by 6 bases and the J gene end by 4 bases; junction bases not matched to a gene: 8. Full variable domain (remainder filled in from reference TRBV5-1 and TRBJ2-2): KAGVTQTPRYLIKTRGQQVTLSCSPISGHRSVSWYQQTPGQGLQFLFEYFSETQRNKGNFPGRFSGRQFSNSRSEMNVSTLELGDSALYLCASTTDRDVTGELFFGEGSRLTVL.

The gene calls are TRBV7-8 and TRBJ2-7, with D unclear. The CDR3 spans 13 residues. V was clipped by 7 bases and J by 3 bases, with 13 bases between them. The V gene's germline CDR1 is SGHVS and CDR2 FQNEAQ. CDR3 DNA: TGTGCCAGCACCCAAGACAACCTCTACGAGCAGTACTTC. Its protein product is CASTQDNLYEQYF. The variable domain in full, completed from reference TRBV7-8 and TRBJ2-7, reads GAGVSQSPRYKVAKRGQDVALRCDPISGHVSLFWYQQALGQGPEFLTYFQNEAQLDKSGLPSDRFFAERPEGSVSTLKIQRTQQEDSAVYLCASTQDNLYEQYFGPGTRLTVT.

V is TRBV24-1 and J is TRBJ1-1, with 8 nucleotides matching TRBD1. The CDR3 is made up of 14 amino acids. CDR1 is KGHDR, CDR2 SFDVKD, per germline. Losses at the gene ends were 4 bases for V and 7 bases for J; bases not matched to a gene: 7. The CDR3 is CATSDPGQDGEAFF. DNA for the CDR3: TGTGCCACCAGTGACCCGGGACAGGATGGTGAAGCTTTCTTT.

This clone was observed a handful of times. V and J are TRBV7-2 and TRBJ1-5, with D perhaps TRBD1 (5 bases). CDR1 is SGHTA and CDR2 is FQGNSA in the germline V gene. The CDR3 sequence is 13 residues long. V was cut by 5 bases and J by 7 bases, with 12 bases left in between. Here the CDR3 reads CASSASGLQPQHF. The CDR3 DNA is TGTGCCAGCAGCGCGTCAGGGTTGCAGCCCCAGCATTTT.

The genes are TRBV7-9 and TRBJ2-1, with D maybe TRBD1 (7 bases). V was clipped by 8 bases and J by 2 bases, with 13 bases between them. The germline V gene has CDR1 SEHNR and CDR2 FQNEAQ (reference sequence). The CDR3 loop spans 14 amino acids. CDR3 DNA sequence: TGTGCCAGCCTGCAGGGGGAGGCCTACAATGAGCAGTTCTTC. This encodes CASLQGEAYNEQFF.

The chain employs TRBV15 and TRBJ2-5; 7 bases line up with TRBD2. V lost 5 bases, J lost 3 bases, and 9 bases stayed unmatched. The CDR3 has 15 residues. Germline V CDR1 and CDR2: LNHNV, YYDKDF (reference sequence). CDR3 nucleotides: TGTGCCACCAGCTTGGGAGGGGACGGAGAAGAGACCCAGTACTTC. This translates into CATSLGGDGEETQYF.

This clone was counted once. The chain is built from TRBV30 and TRBJ2-3, with unresolved D. There are 13 residues in the CDR3. The V gene's germline CDR1 is GTSNPN and CDR2 SVGIG (reference sequence). V dropped 2 bases and J dropped 3 bases, with 9 bases sitting between them. This chain's CDR3 is CAWSTTRTDTQYF. The CDR3, as DNA: TGTGCCTGGAGTACTACGCGTACAGATACGCAGTATTTT.

The V call is TRBV12-3 or TRBV12-4, the J call TRBJ1-1; D might be TRBD1 (5 bases). This CDR3 contains 13 residues. The V end lost 7 bases, the J end lost 4 bases, and 13 bases lay between the germline ends. This chain's CDR3 is CASILQGSTEAFF. CDR3 bases: TGTGCCAGCATACTCCAGGGAAGCACTGAAGCTTTCTTT.

The rearrangement links TRBV3-1 (or the pseudogene TRBV3-2) to TRBJ2-1; 10 bases fit TRBD1. Germline-derived CDR1 and CDR2 are LGHDT and YNNKEL (reference sequence). The CDR3 is made up of 15 amino acids. Trimming at V came to 0 bases and at J to 12 bases, leaving 8 bases not matched to a gene. The CDR3 reads CASSQDDRGLFGQFF. The CDR3 nucleotides read TGTGCCAGCAGCCAAGATGACAGGGGGCTTTTTGGGCAGTTCTTC.